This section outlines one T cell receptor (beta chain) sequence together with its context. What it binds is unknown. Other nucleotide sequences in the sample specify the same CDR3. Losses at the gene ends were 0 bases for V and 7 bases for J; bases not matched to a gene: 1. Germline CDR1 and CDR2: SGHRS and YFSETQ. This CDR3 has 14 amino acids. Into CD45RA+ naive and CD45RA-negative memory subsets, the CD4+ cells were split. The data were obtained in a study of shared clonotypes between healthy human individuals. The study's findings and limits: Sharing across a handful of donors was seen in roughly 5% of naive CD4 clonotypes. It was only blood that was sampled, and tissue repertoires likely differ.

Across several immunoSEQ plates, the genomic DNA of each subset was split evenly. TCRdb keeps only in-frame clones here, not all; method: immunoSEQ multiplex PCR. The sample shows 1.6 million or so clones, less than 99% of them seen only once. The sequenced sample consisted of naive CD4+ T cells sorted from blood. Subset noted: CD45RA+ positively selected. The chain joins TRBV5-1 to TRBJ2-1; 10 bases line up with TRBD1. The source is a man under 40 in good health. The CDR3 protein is CASSLGQGANEQFF. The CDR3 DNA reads TGCGCCAGCAGCTTGGGACAGGGGGCGAATGAGCAGTTCTTC.